The 2 T cell receptor beta chains reported below all come from one sample, sequenced in a study of blood T cell repertoires in COVID-19. Here immunoSEQ multiplex PCR was the method, and the copy in TCRdb shows in-frame clones only, minus some. The sample consists of some 30,000 clones, around 87% of them appearing once. Sequencing input: peripheral blood. The source of these receptors is a human donor in a cohort sampled during active COVID-19.

The rearrangement joins TRBV5-5 to TRBJ2-5; TRBD2 might be the D (5 bases). Germline assignment: CDR1 SGHKS and CDR2 YYEKEE (reference sequence). V was pared by 4 bases and J by 1 base, with 14 bases between. This CDR3 comprises 15 residues. This CDR3 reads CASSIPRGTQETQYF. DNA for the CDR3: TGTGCCAGCAGCATCCCTCGGGGAACCCAAGAGACCCAGTACTTC.

The chain uses TRBV9 and TRBJ1-3, with D possibly being TRBD1 (5 bases). Trimming removed 0 bases from V and 5 bases from J, with 15 bases in between. The CDR3 consists of 16 residues. Germline lookup yields CDR1 SGDLS and CDR2 YYNGEE. The CDR3: CASSVEFHQGRNTIYF. The CDR3 DNA is TGTGCCAGCAGCGTAGAATTTCACCAGGGAAGAAACACCATATATTTT.